The sequence of this T cell receptor beta chain was determined in a study of blood T cell repertoires in COVID-19. About the study: Material from acute and convalescent COVID-19 was sourced from the United States, Italy and Spain. In each case, the material was cDNA or gDNA derived from T cells, B-cell-depleted T cells, or PBMCs.

In the original analysis: The authors estimated nucleated cell counts from reference gene primer amplification. Here immunoSEQ multiplex PCR was the method, and the copy in TCRdb shows in-frame clones only, minus some. V and J calls and clone size come straight from that table; D and trimming were deduced from the DNA. Seen here are 60,000 or so clones, roughly four fifths observed once, and the top ten hold 10% to 15%. Germline-derived CDR1 and CDR2 are PRHDT and FYEKMQ (reference sequence). This CDR3 is built from 16 residues. Trimming removed 6 bases from V and 1 base from J; junction bases left unmatched: 7.

The sequenced sample was peripheral blood. The source of this sequence is a human donor in a cohort sampled during active COVID-19. This chain links TRBV13 with TRBJ2-5, with TRBD2 identical over 11 bases. The CDR3, as DNA: TGTGCCAGCAGTCAAACGGGACTAGCGGCCCAAGAGACCCAGTACTTC. Translating it yields CASSQTGLAAQETQYF.